Presented here are 23 T cell receptor beta chains from one specimen sequenced in a study of identical twins (dated by TCRdb to 2016 to 2017). The protocol used for the library was 5' RACE. This sample was sequenced with an Illumina HiSeq 2000. TCRdb's own reprocessing of the public reads used fastp at Q25 and MiXCR and kept productive beta chains. Identical CDR3 proteins give one entry, which carries the most common genes and DNA. The sample data list hundreds of thousands of distinct CDR3 sequences, and over 8.5% of these were observed just once. 0.75% to 1% of the sample belongs to the ten largest clones. These data are also associated with another study on yellow fever vaccine responses in identical twins.

Sequencing was performed on PBMCs. Source of these receptors: a woman aged 18 to 35 in good health.

This clonotype showed up just a few times. The gene calls are TRBV9 and TRBJ2-1; D might be TRBD1 (6 bases). The CDR3 has 14 amino acids. The V gene lost 0 bases and the J gene lost 6 bases, with 10 bases spanning the gap. Germline lookup yields CDR1 SGDLS and CDR2 YYNGEE. CDR3 DNA sequence: TGTGCCAGCAGCGTAGATGGGGGCAGCAATGAGCAGTTCTTC. Its translation is CASSVDGGSNEQFF.

The chain recombines TRBV20-1 with TRBJ2-7; 11 bases are shared with TRBD2. Germline V CDR1 and CDR2: DFQATT, SNEGSKA (reference sequence). The ends lost 3 bases at V and 7 bases at J; junction bases unmatched: 8. The CDR3 has 14 amino acids. The CDR3 reads CSASLLAGAGEQYF. CDR3 bases: TGCAGTGCTAGCCTACTAGCGGGAGCTGGGGAGCAGTACTTC.

This clonotype appeared a few times. The chain is built from TRBV6-1 and TRBJ2-3; TRBD1 matches 7 bases. The trim removed 3 bases at V and 4 bases at J, leaving 7 bases unmatched. The CDR3 has 15 amino acids. The V gene's germline CDR1 is MNHNS and CDR2 SASEGT. CDR3 in amino acids: CASSDDRVSADTQYF. Here the CDR3 DNA reads TGTGCCAGCAGTGACGACAGGGTATCCGCAGATACGCAGTATTTT.

The chain links TRBV20-1 to TRBJ2-1; D perhaps matches TRBD2 (6 bases). CDR1 is DFQATT, CDR2 SNEGSKA, per germline (reference sequence). The CDR3 runs 12 residues. V was clipped by 3 bases and J by 6 bases, with 9 bases between them. For the CDR3, the DNA is TGCAGTGCTAGTGGGACTTTCAATGAGCAGTTCTTC. Its protein is CSASGTFNEQFF.

The chain carries TRBV20-1 and TRBJ2-1; 14 nucleotides agree with TRBD2. Germline V gene sequence: CDR1 DFQATT, CDR2 SNEGSKA (reference sequence). V shed 6 bases, J shed 8 bases, and the junction held 6 bases outside the gene matches. The CDR3 has 14 residues. CDR3 protein: CSAMTSGGAYEQFF. CDR3 nucleotide sequence: TGCAGTGCCATGACTAGCGGGGGGGCCTATGAGCAGTTCTTC.

This clonotype has just a few counts. The chain is built from TRBV29-1 and TRBJ1-1, with TRBD1 matching 12 bases. With V trimmed by 7 bases and J by 1 base, 4 bases remained unmatched. CDR3 length: 14 residues. Germline lookup yields CDR1 SQVTM and CDR2 ANQGSEA. This chain's CDR3 is CSAWDRGPNTEAFF. As DNA, the CDR3 is TGCAGCGCATGGGACAGGGGGCCGAACACTGAAGCTTTCTTT.

The V and J genes are TRBV12-3 or TRBV12-4 and TRBJ2-6; D may be TRBD1 or TRBD2 (6 bases each). CDR3 length: 15 residues. Trimming took off 5 bases at V and 3 bases at J, with 11 bases between the two ends. CDR3 bases: TGTGCCAGCAGTCTACGGGGGCTTGGGGCCAACGTCCTGACTTTC. Residues: CASSLRGLGANVLTF.

This clonotype was recorded a few times. This chain joins TRBV5-1 and TRBJ2-5; 8 bases match TRBD1. Per the germline V gene, CDR1 is SGHRS and CDR2 is YFSETQ. The CDR3 is 13 residues long. Trimming at V came to 5 bases and at J to 5 bases, leaving 5 bases not matched to a gene. The CDR3 sequence is CASRLRGLETQYF. In nucleotides, the CDR3 is TGCGCCAGCAGACTCAGGGGGCTCGAGACCCAGTACTTC.

The V gene is TRBV2, the J gene TRBJ2-1, with D possibly matching TRBD1 (6 bases). Trimming shortened V by 5 bases and J by 6 bases, and 14 bases separated the two germline ends. There are 14 residues in the CDR3. The V gene's germline CDR1 is SNHLY and CDR2 FYNNEI. The CDR3 nucleotides read TGTGCCAGCAGTTTCACAGGGCTGGTCAATGAGCAGTTCTTC. Protein: CASSFTGLVNEQFF. The complete variable domain, with remaining parts taken from reference TRBV2 and TRBJ2-1, reads EPEVTQTPSHQVTQMGQEVILRCVPISNHLYFYWYRQILGQKVEFLVSFYNNEISEKSEIFDDQFSVERPDGSNFTLKIRSTKLEDSAMYFCASSFTGLVNEQFFGPGTRLTVL.

This clonotype was seen more than once but under ten times. V and J are TRBV5-1 and TRBJ1-2; 8 nucleotides align to TRBD1. This CDR3 region has 16 residues. Unmatched junction bases numbered 10, after V lost 4 bases and J lost 2 bases. Germline V gene sequence: CDR1 SGHRS, CDR2 YFSETQ. This chain's CDR3 is CASSGPRGRKNYGYTF. In DNA form, the CDR3 reads TGCGCCAGCAGCGGGCCCAGGGGGCGTAAGAACTATGGCTACACCTTC.

This clonotype was observed many times. In DNA, the CDR3 is TGTGCCAGCAGTTATCCACAGGTGAACACTGAAGCTTTCTTT. Protein sequence: CASSYPQVNTEAFF. The chain couples TRBV6-5 to TRBJ1-1, with a tentative D call TRBD1 (5 bases). The CDR3 runs 14 residues. V was trimmed by 3 bases and J by 0 bases, leaving 8 bases between them. Looked up from germline, CDR1 is MNHEY and CDR2 is SVGAGI.

This clonotype was recorded many times. The chain joins TRBV5-1 to TRBJ1-4; D gene ambiguous. CDR1 and CDR2 from the germline V gene are SGHRS and YFSETQ. The CDR3 is made up of 14 amino acids. The ends were cut back, 3 bases at V and 8 bases at J, with 14 bases in the middle. The CDR3 DNA sequence: TGCGCCAGCAGCTCCCGGGAGGGAGGAGAAAAACTGTTTTTT. Protein product: CASSSREGGEKLFF.

This clonotype occurred a few times. The V call is TRBV4-3, the J call TRBJ2-7; tentatively, D is TRBD1 (5 bases). There are 15 residues in the CDR3. Trimming took off 0 bases at V and 4 bases at J, with 13 bases between the two ends. Looked up from germline, CDR1 is LGHNA and CDR2 is YSLEER. The CDR3 DNA reads TGCGCCAGCAGCCAAGAGGCGGCAGGGCGGTACGAGCAGTACTTC. Translation gives CASSQEAAGRYEQYF.

This clonotype was recorded at least ten times. The rearrangement joins TRBV6-5 to TRBJ2-1; unclear D gene. This CDR3 comprises 14 residues. Germline CDR1 MNHEY, CDR2 SVGAGI. V was shortened by 2 bases and J by 8 bases, with 13 bases between the two germline ends. The CDR3 DNA reads TGTGCCAGCAGTTACCTTTACGCCCCCCATGAGCAGTTCTTC. It yields the protein CASSYLYAPHEQFF.

This clonotype was detected a few times. The V call is TRBV20-1, the J call TRBJ2-1; D is perhaps TRBD2 (5 bases). In germline, CDR1 is DFQATT, CDR2 SNEGSKA (reference sequence). The CDR3 extends over 16 amino acids. Trimming cost V 0 bases and J 0 bases, with 12 bases left between them. CDR3 nucleotide sequence: TGCAGTGCTAGAGATCGGACTCATAGCTCCTACAATGAGCAGTTCTTC. This encodes CSARDRTHSSYNEQFF.

The table lists this clonotype with a few counts. This chain joins TRBV5-1 and TRBJ2-3; D not certain. CDR1 and CDR2 from the germline V gene are SGHRS and YFSETQ. This CDR3 has 15 residues. With 0 bases removed from V and 4 bases from J, the gap between germline ends came to 12 bases. The CDR3, as DNA: TGCGCCAGCAGCTTGGTTTTCTCGGGCCCAGATACGCAGTATTTT. It codes for CASSLVFSGPDTQYF.

This clonotype appeared a few times. The chain carries TRBV25-1 and TRBJ1-1; TRBD1 agrees at 7 bases. In germline, CDR1 is MGHDK, CDR2 SYGVNS. The V segment lost 5 bases and the J segment 3 bases; nucleotides outside the gene matches: 6. The CDR3 contains 14 residues. Here the CDR3 DNA reads TGTGCCAGCAGTAGAATTACAGGGGACACTGAAGCTTTCTTT. It yields the protein CASSRITGDTEAFF.

This clonotype was counted only a few times. The chain carries TRBV5-1 and TRBJ2-7; the D gene is possibly TRBD1 (6 bases). Germline V CDR1 and CDR2: SGHRS, YFSETQ. This CDR3 comprises 15 residues. Trimming removed 3 bases from V and 3 bases from J, with 16 bases in between. The CDR3 DNA sequence: TGCGCCAGCAGCTCTACCTGGGGGCCAGTCTACGAGCAGTACTTC. Protein: CASSSTWGPVYEQYF.

The chain uses TRBV7-9 and TRBJ2-3; maybe TRBD2 (6 bases). V was pared by 2 bases and J by 14 bases, with 23 bases between. This CDR3 has 15 residues. The germline V gene encodes CDR1 SEHNR and CDR2 FQNEAQ (reference sequence). The CDR3 protein is CASSLSGEGLRPPYF. CDR3 nucleotide sequence: TGTGCCAGCAGCTTATCGGGAGAGGGACTGCGTCCACCGTATTTT.

Only a few counts were recorded for this clonotype. The chain couples TRBV11-1 to TRBJ2-3; TRBD2 agrees at 11 bases. The CDR3 loop spans 17 amino acids. The V and J ends lost 2 bases and 11 bases, in that order; junction bases with no gene match: 15. Germline V CDR1 and CDR2: SGHAT, FQDESV (reference sequence). CDR3 amino acids: CASSLNLAGGPQIKQYF. In DNA, the CDR3 is TGTGCCAGCAGCTTAAACCTAGCGGGAGGCCCCCAAATCAAGCAGTATTTT. Full variable domain (rest looked up from reference TRBV11-1 and TRBJ2-3): EAEVAQSPRYKITEKSQAVAFWCDPISGHATLYWYRQILGQGPELLVQFQDESVVDDSQLPKDRFSAERLKGVDSTLKIQPAELGDSAMYLCASSLNLAGGPQIKQYFGPGTRLTVL.

There are many counts of this clonotype. The chain uses TRBV7-9 and TRBJ2-5; the D gene is possibly TRBD2 (5 bases). The CDR3 runs 15 residues. The germline V and J ends were trimmed by 1 base and 2 bases, with 11 bases remaining between them. CDR1 and CDR2 from the germline V gene are SEHNR and FQNEAQ (reference sequence). DNA of the CDR3: TGTGCCAGCAGCTTAGATCCGGGGTTTCAAGAGACCCAGTACTTC. Its protein is CASSLDPGFQETQYF.

CDR3 in amino acids: CASSWNLEGGEQFF. The CDR3 DNA reads TGCGCCAGCAGCTGGAACCTAGAAGGGGGTGAGCAGTTCTTC. The chain recombines TRBV5-1 with TRBJ2-1; TRBD1 is a possible D gene (6 bases). The CDR3 is 14 residues long. V dropped 3 bases and J dropped 9 bases, with 16 bases sitting between them. Germline-derived CDR1 and CDR2 are SGHRS and YFSETQ.

This clonotype has more than one count but fewer than ten. Written as DNA, the CDR3 is TGTGCCAGCAGTTTGGGTAGCGGGGTTAGCACAGATACGCAGTATTTT. Amino acid sequence: CASSLGSGVSTDTQYF. This chain uses TRBV12-3 or TRBV12-4 with TRBJ2-3; 8 nucleotides match TRBD2. After removal of 3 bases from V and 0 bases from J, the junction contained 5 bases not matched to a gene. This CDR3 has 16 residues.